Listed below are T cell receptor beta chains from one sample, sequenced in a study of neoadjuvant nivolumab and ipilimumab in lung cancer. Measured with immunoSEQ multiplex PCR; TCRdb has only the in-frame clones, and not every one. The table lists approximately 8,400 clones, roughly 77% of them singletons. The sequencing here drew on adjacent normal lung tissue, taken after neoadjuvant nivolumab, alone or with ipilimumab, at or shortly before surgery. These receptors were taken from an adult with non-small cell lung cancer. Both conserved end residues are part of each CDR3. D genes are given only for firm matches. Clone sizes are given selectively: once, few, many, or a class where the clone is expanded.

DNA: TGTGCCAGCAGCGGATTCTTACCGGGTTCGGCCTATGGCTACACCTTC
CDR3: CASSGFLPGSAYGYTF
size: .
length: 16
D: .
J: TRBJ1-2
V: TRBV7-2

DNA: TGCGCCAGCAGCTTGGGGGGGACAACGGCGGACACCATATATTTT
CDR3: CASSLGGTTADTIYF
size: .
length: 15
D: .
J: TRBJ1-3
V: TRBV5-1

DNA: TGTGCCAGCAGTTACTCCGGAGGCGAGCAGTACTTC
CDR3: CASSYSGGEQYF
size: .
length: 12
D: .
J: TRBJ2-7
V: TRBV6-6

DNA: TGTGCCAGCAGTGGACGGAGAGGGAACACTGAAGCTTTCTTT
CDR3: CASSGRRGNTEAFF
size: .
length: 14
D: .
J: TRBJ1-1
V: TRBV6-1

DNA: TGTGCCAGCAGTGATTATGAAAAACTGTTTTTT
CDR3: CASSDYEKLFF
size: .
length: 11
D: .
J: TRBJ1-4
V: TRBV2

DNA: TGTGCCAGCAGCACGGATCAAGAGACCCAGTACTTC
CDR3: CASSTDQETQYF
size: .
length: 12
D: .
J: TRBJ2-5
V: TRBV5-4

DNA: TGTGCCAGCGGGATAGGTCGTGGGGGGACCCAGTACTTC
CDR3: CASGIGRGGTQYF
size: .
length: 13
D: .
J: TRBJ2-5
V: TRBV6-5

DNA: TGTGCCAGCAGCTTCTCCCTGTCGGATACGCAGTATTTT
CDR3: CASSFSLSDTQYF
size: .
length: 13
D: .
J: TRBJ2-3
V: TRBV5-4

DNA: TGTGCCATCAGTGAGGCCCCGGGGGGCGCTGGGGCCAACGTCCTGACTTTC
CDR3: CAISEAPGGAGANVLTF
size: .
length: 17
D: .
J: TRBJ2-6
V: TRBV10-3

DNA: TGTGCCAGCAGTTACTTAGCGGGAGATACGCAGTATTTT
CDR3: CASSYLAGDTQYF
size: .
length: 13
D: TRBD2
J: TRBJ2-3
V: TRBV6-6

DNA: TGTGCCAGCCGACGTAGTACGTTCCAAGGGGCCAACGTCCTGACTTTC
CDR3: CASRRSTFQGANVLTF
size: few
length: 16
D: .
J: TRBJ2-6
V: TRBV7-9

DNA: TGTGCCAGCAGCCCAGGGGGGACTGAAGCTTTCTTT
CDR3: CASSPGGTEAFF
size: .
length: 12
D: TRBD1
J: TRBJ1-1
V: TRBV28

DNA: TGTGCCAGCAGCGAGCTGGGGACAGGGCCCGGAAACACCATATATTTT
CDR3: CASSELGTGPGNTIYF
size: .
length: 16
D: TRBD1
J: TRBJ1-3
V: TRBV9

DNA: TGTGCCAGCTCACCCGATACGGATAATTCACCCCTCCACTTT
CDR3: CASSPDTDNSPLHF
size: .
length: 14
D: .
J: TRBJ1-6
V: TRBV18

DNA: TGTGCCAGCAGCGAGTCCCCGCTTAATTCACCCCTCCACTTT
CDR3: CASSESPLNSPLHF
size: .
length: 14
D: .
J: TRBJ1-6
V: TRBV9

DNA: TGCGCCAGCAGCTTGGGTTACATTCAGTACTTC
CDR3: CASSLGYIQYF
size: .
length: 11
D: .
J: TRBJ2-4
V: TRBV5-1

DNA: TGCGCCAGCAGCCAAGTGCGGGAGAGCACTGAAGCTTTCTTT
CDR3: CASSQVRESTEAFF
size: .
length: 14
D: .
J: TRBJ1-1
V: TRBV4-3

DNA: TGTGCCAGCAGCGCCGGGACAGGGTCTGGCTACACCTTC
CDR3: CASSAGTGSGYTF
size: few
length: 13
D: TRBD1
J: TRBJ1-2
V: TRBV6-5

DNA: TGTGCCAGCAGCGCTAGTAGTAGCGCCGGAGAGGGAAACAATGAGCAGTTCTTC
CDR3: CASSASSSAGEGNNEQFF
size: .
length: 18
D: .
J: TRBJ2-1
V: TRBV9

DNA: TGTGCCAGTAGTCTTGACGGATGGTCACCCCTCCACTTT
CDR3: CASSLDGWSPLHF
size: .
length: 13
D: .
J: TRBJ1-6
V: TRBV19

DNA: TGTGCCATCAGTGAGTCGATAGCAGGTCGGGGCGGCTACACCTTC
CDR3: CAISESIAGRGGYTF
size: .
length: 15
D: .
J: TRBJ1-2
V: TRBV10-3

DNA: TGTGCCAGTAGTACCCCCGGAACAGCCGATCGGGGCTACACCTTC
CDR3: CASSTPGTADRGYTF
size: .
length: 15
D: .
J: TRBJ1-2
V: TRBV19

DNA: TGTGCCAGCAGCACGGGACTAGCGGGTCGTACAGATACGCAGTATTTT
CDR3: CASSTGLAGRTDTQYF
size: .
length: 16
D: TRBD2
J: TRBJ2-3
V: TRBV5-6

DNA: TGTGCCAGCAGTTTGGGACTATCCCCCTACGAGCAGTACTTC
CDR3: CASSLGLSPYEQYF
size: .
length: 14
D: TRBD2
J: TRBJ2-7
V: TRBV28

DNA: TGCAGCGGGACTAGCAGGGGGGCAGATACGCAGTATTTT
CDR3: CSGTSRGADTQYF
size: .
length: 13
D: .
J: TRBJ2-3
V: TRBV29-1

DNA: TGTGCCAGCAGCACAGGGACAGGGGCCTACGAGCAGTACTTC
CDR3: CASSTGTGAYEQYF
size: few
length: 14
D: TRBD1
J: TRBJ2-7
V: TRBV5-6